The clone carrying this T cell receptor (beta chain) was found a few times. Its cognate antigen is unknown. This sample is drawn from a study of neoadjuvant anti-PD-1 for oral cavity cancer. This table comes from immunoSEQ multiplex PCR, and its TCRdb copy is limited to in-frame clones, with some not included. The sample carries around 16,000 clones, approximately 68% recorded once. Study-wide results and caveats: Treg/Th17 ratio rose with pretreatment blood and fell with post-treatment tumor TCRbeta clonality.

The CDR3 totals 10 residues. The germline CDR1 and CDR2 sequences are SQVTM and ANQGSEA. The receptor was derived from a person aged 35 to 85 with oral cavity squamous cell carcinoma. This chain joins TRBV29-1 and TRBJ1-1; D not certain. The sequences come from PBMCs, collected before nivolumab (anti-PD-1) treatment. CDR3 DNA: TGCATAGCTCTGAACACTGAAGCTTTCTTT. Translating gives CIALNTEAFF.